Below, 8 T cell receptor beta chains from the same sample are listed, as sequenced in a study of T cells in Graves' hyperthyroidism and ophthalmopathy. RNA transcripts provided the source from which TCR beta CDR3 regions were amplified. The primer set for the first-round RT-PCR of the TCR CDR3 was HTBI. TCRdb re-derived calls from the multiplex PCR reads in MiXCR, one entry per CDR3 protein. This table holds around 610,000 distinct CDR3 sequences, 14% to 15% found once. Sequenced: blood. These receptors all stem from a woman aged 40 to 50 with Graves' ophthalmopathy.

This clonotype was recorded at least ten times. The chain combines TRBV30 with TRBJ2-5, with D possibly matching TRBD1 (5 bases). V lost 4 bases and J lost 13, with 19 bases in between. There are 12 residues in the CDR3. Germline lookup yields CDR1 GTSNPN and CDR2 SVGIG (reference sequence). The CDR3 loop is CAWNPLPGILYF. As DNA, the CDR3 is TGTGCCTGGAATCCCCTCCCAGGGATACTGTACTTC.

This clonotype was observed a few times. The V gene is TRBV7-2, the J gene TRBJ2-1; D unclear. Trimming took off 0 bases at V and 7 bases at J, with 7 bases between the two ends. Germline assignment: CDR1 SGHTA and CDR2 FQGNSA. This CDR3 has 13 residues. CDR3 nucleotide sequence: TGTGCCAGCAGCTTAGCGATCTCAAATGAGCAGTTCTTC. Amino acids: CASSLAISNEQFF.

CDR3 in DNA: TGTGCCAGCAGCGTTAGTGGAGGGCTCCGGAATCAGCCCCAGCATTTT. Its translation is CASSVSGGLRNQPQHF. V gene TRBV11-2 combines with J gene TRBJ1-5; D is unresolved. V lost 5 bases to trimming and J lost 4 bases, with 18 bases between them. Germline assignment: CDR1 SGHAT and CDR2 FQNNGV. CDR3 length: 16 residues. Drawing the rest from reference TRBV11-2 and TRBJ1-5, the complete variable domain is EAGVAQSPRYKIIEKRQSVAFWCNPISGHATLYWYQQILGQGPKLLIQFQNNGVVDDSQLPKDRFSAERLKGVDSTLKIQPAKLEDSAVYLCASSVSGGLRNQPQHFGDGTRLSIL.

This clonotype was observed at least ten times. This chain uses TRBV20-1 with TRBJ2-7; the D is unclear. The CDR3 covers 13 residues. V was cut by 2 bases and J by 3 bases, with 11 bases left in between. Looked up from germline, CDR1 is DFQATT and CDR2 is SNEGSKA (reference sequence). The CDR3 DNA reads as TGCAGTGCTAGACGAGAATTTGACTACGAGCAGTACTTC. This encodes CSARREFDYEQYF.

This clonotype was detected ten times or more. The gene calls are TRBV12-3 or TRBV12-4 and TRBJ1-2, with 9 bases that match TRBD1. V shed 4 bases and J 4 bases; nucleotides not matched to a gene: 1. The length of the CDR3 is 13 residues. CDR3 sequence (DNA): TGTGCCAGCAGTTGGACAGGGGCCTATGGCTACACCTTC. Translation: CASSWTGAYGYTF.

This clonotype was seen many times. The CDR3: CASSAGFNYEQYF. CDR3 nucleotides: TGTGCCAGCAGTGCGGGATTCAACTACGAGCAGTACTTC. J is TRBJ2-7 and V is TRBV2, with a tentative D call TRBD2 (5 bases). Germline V gene sequence: CDR1 SNHLY, CDR2 FYNNEI. This CDR3 spans 13 amino acids. The V gene lost 4 bases and the J gene lost 3 bases, with 10 bases spanning the gap.

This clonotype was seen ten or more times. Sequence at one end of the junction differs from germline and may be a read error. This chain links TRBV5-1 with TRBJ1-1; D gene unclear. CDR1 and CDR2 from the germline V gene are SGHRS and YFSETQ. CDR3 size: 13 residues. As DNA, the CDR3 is TGTGCCAGCAGTTTGAAGGGGAACACTGAAGCTTTCTTT. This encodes CASSLKGNTEAFF.

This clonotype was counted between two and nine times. The DNA for the CDR3 is TGTGCCAGCAGTGATACCGGGACTAGCGACAATGAGCAGTTCTTC. Translation: CASSDTGTSDNEQFF. The chain combines TRBV2 with TRBJ2-1; the match to TRBD2 covers 10 bases. Germline CDR1 reads SNHLY; CDR2 reads FYNNEI. V was clipped by 3 bases and J by 5 bases; unmatched bases: 4. The CDR3 contains 15 residues.